A single sample is the source of the 13 T cell receptor beta chains below, sequenced in a study of cytomegalovirus exposure and HLA in healthy donors. With 60 Vbeta and 13 Jbeta primers, the PCR was carried out. Sequencing was performed with immunoSEQ multiplex PCR; in TCRdb, only in-frame clones are kept and a portion is missing. The repertoire holds about 140,000 clones, with around 77% as singletons. The sample was PBMCs. These receptors were obtained from a woman between 45 and 65 years old in good health and CMV-seronegative.

This chain connects TRBV10-2 to TRBJ2-5, with TRBD2 matching over 7 bases. Germline V CDR1 and CDR2: WSHSY, SAAADI. The length of the CDR3 is 13 residues. J gave up 5 bases and V 4 bases, and 4 bases lay outside the gene matches. The CDR3 DNA is TGCGCCAGCAGTGGACTGGGGGGGGAGACCCAGTACTTC. Translating it yields CASSGLGGETQYF.

The rearrangement links TRBV18 to TRBJ2-7; TRBD2 aligns across 13 bases. Germline assignment: CDR1 KGHSH and CDR2 LQKENI. The V segment lost 1 base and the J segment 0 bases; nucleotides outside the gene matches: 6. The CDR3 is 18 residues long. The CDR3 nucleotides read TGTGCCAGCTCACCACGCTCACTAGCGGGGGGGGACTCCTACGAGCAGTACTTC. Translated: CASSPRSLAGGDSYEQYF.

The chain carries TRBV5-1 and TRBJ1-5; 10 bases match TRBD1. V lost 1 base and J lost 5; bases outside the gene matches: 3. The CDR3 covers 15 residues. The germline V gene encodes CDR1 SGHRS and CDR2 YFSETQ. Written as DNA, the CDR3 is TGCGCCAGCAGCTTGAGCGGGACAGGGGATCAGCCCCAGCATTTT. Translated: CASSLSGTGDQPQHF.

J is TRBJ1-1 and V is TRBV5-4; D ambiguous. Looked up from germline, CDR1 is SGHNT and CDR2 is YYREEE (reference sequence). The CDR3 runs to 13 residues. The V and J ends lost 0 bases and 1 base respectively, with 4 bases between them. The CDR3 DNA is TGTGCCAGCAGCTTGGTGGCGAACACTGAAGCTTTCTTT. Protein product: CASSLVANTEAFF.

The chain employs TRBV11-2 and TRBJ2-7; D is perhaps TRBD2 (6 bases). Germline-derived CDR1 and CDR2 are SGHAT and FQNNGV. The length of the CDR3 is 13 residues. Between the trimmed V and J ends, which lost 3 bases and 6 bases, there was a span of 12 bases. This CDR3 is CASSLPSVVEQYF. The CDR3 DNA sequence: TGTGCCAGCAGCTTGCCTAGCGTGGTCGAGCAGTACTTC.

This chain joins TRBV2 and TRBJ1-6, with 10 bases that match TRBD1. Germline lookup yields CDR1 SNHLY and CDR2 FYNNEI. The J segment lost 7 bases and the V segment lost 7 bases, leaving 10 bases of the junction unmatched. The CDR3 loop spans 16 amino acids. The CDR3 region is CASTPGTGARNSPLHF. As DNA, the CDR3 is TGTGCCAGCACCCCCGGGACAGGGGCGAGGAATTCACCCCTCCACTTT.

This chain connects TRBV5-1 to TRBJ2-6, with D possibly matching TRBD2 (7 bases). The V and J ends lost 0 bases and 0 bases respectively, with 16 bases between them. Germline assignment: CDR1 SGHRS and CDR2 YFSETQ. CDR3 length equals 19 residues. The CDR3 nucleotides are TGCGCCAGCAGCTTGGAAGGGGGGGGGTATAGCTCTGGGGCCAACGTCCTGACTTTC. It yields the protein CASSLEGGGYSSGANVLTF. The variable domain in full, with the rest retrieved from reference TRBV5-1 and TRBJ2-6, is KAGVTQTPRYLIKTRGQQVTLSCSPISGHRSVSWYQQTPGQGLQFLFEYFSETQRNKGNFPGRFSGRQFSNSRSEMNVSTLELGDSALYLCASSLEGGGYSSGANVLTFGAGSRLTVL.

This sequence joins TRBV6-1 and TRBJ1-3, with D tentatively TRBD1 (6 bases). V lost 2 bases and J lost 3, with 11 bases in between. Germline values: CDR1 MNHNS, CDR2 SASEGT. The CDR3 consists of 15 residues. This CDR3 is CASSESRGYGNTIYF. The CDR3 DNA is TGTGCCAGCAGTGAATCCAGGGGTTATGGAAACACCATATATTTT.

The rearrangement uses TRBV5-6 and TRBJ1-5, with D perhaps matching TRBD1 (6 bases). This CDR3 comprises 16 residues. Trimming shortened V by 0 bases and J by 4 bases, and 14 bases separated the two germline ends. CDR1 is SGHDT, CDR2 YYEEEE, per germline. CDR3 sequence (DNA): TGTGCCAGCAGCTTGGGTGGGGGCCGACTAAATCAGCCCCAGCATTTT. The encoded protein is CASSLGGGRLNQPQHF.

This clone has just a few counts. V is TRBV25-1 and J is TRBJ1-3; D is unresolved. CDR1 is MGHDK and CDR2 is SYGVNS in the germline V gene. V was trimmed by 0 bases and J by 0 bases, leaving 12 bases between them. The CDR3 has 17 amino acids. The CDR3 bases are TGTGCCAGCAGTGAATATATTCTGGGAGGCTCTGGAAACACCATATATTTT. Translated, it gives CASSEYILGGSGNTIYF.

The chain is built from TRBV30 and TRBJ2-5; TRBD2 might be the D (6 bases). This CDR3 spans 13 amino acids. Germline CDR1 reads GTSNPN; CDR2 reads SVGIG (reference sequence). The V and J ends lost 0 bases and 4 bases respectively, with 9 bases between them. The DNA of the CDR3 is TGTGCCTGGAGTGTGGGAGGATCAGAGACCCAGTACTTC. This sequence encodes CAWSVGGSETQYF. The whole variable domain, remainder taken from reference TRBV30 and TRBJ2-5, is SQTIHQWPATLVQPVGSPLSLECTVEGTSNPNLYWYRQAAGRGLQLLFYSVGIGQISSEVPQNLSASRPQDRQFILSSKKLLLSDSGFYLCAWSVGGSETQYFGPGTRLLVL.

The rearrangement uses TRBV11-2 and TRBJ2-7; TRBD2 matches at 8 bases. Germline CDR1 SGHAT, CDR2 FQNNGV. The length of the CDR3 is 14 residues. J lost 4 bases, V lost 5 bases, and 7 bases had no gene match. CDR3 nucleotide sequence: TGTGCCAGCAGCCTCGGGGGGGGTAGGTACGAGCAGTACTTC. Encoded protein: CASSLGGGRYEQYF.

The chain has TRBV11-2 and TRBJ2-7; 9 bases fit TRBD1. CDR3 size: 16 residues. After removal of 4 bases from V and 5 bases from J, the junction contained 12 bases not matched to a gene. Germline-derived CDR1 and CDR2 are SGHAT and FQNNGV. DNA of the CDR3: TGTGCCAGCAGCTCCAAACAGGGGGCCTCTGTCCACGAGCAGTACTTC. Translation: CASSSKQGASVHEQYF.